A selection of T cell receptor beta chains follows, all from one sample in a study of OX40 agonist ivuxolimab in advanced cancers. Here immunoSEQ multiplex PCR was the method, and the copy in TCRdb shows in-frame clones only, minus some. This table holds some 80,000 clones, over 75% found once. The material sequenced was CD4+ or CD8+ T cells sorted from blood, taken in a trial of the OX40 agonist ivuxolimab. Receptor source: an adult with an advanced solid tumor such as melanoma, head and neck, liver or kidney cancer. CDR3s include the opening cysteine and the closing phenylalanine or tryptophan. D genes are given only for firm matches.

V gene: TRBV7-8
J gene: TRBJ1-2
D gene: -
CDR3 protein: CASSLEGALVGYTF

V gene: TRBV5-1
J gene: TRBJ2-7
D gene: -
CDR3 protein: CASSLAGTYEQYF

V gene: TRBV7-6
J gene: TRBJ2-7
D gene: -
CDR3 protein: CASSSSPSYEQYF

V gene: TRBV5-1
J gene: TRBJ2-3
D gene: TRBD1
CDR3 protein: CASSSGQGMTDTQYF

V gene: TRBV30
J gene: TRBJ1-1
D gene: -
CDR3 protein: CAWRNFLNTEAFF

V gene: TRBV19
J gene: TRBJ2-2
D gene: -
CDR3 protein: CASSVQGGTGELFF

V gene: TRBV5-1
J gene: TRBJ2-2
D gene: -
CDR3 protein: CASTPLGTGELFF

V gene: TRBV30
J gene: TRBJ2-4
D gene: TRBD2
CDR3 protein: CAWSVIAGLKNIQYF

V gene: TRBV18
J gene: TRBJ2-5
D gene: -
CDR3 protein: CASSLTLTSQETQYF

V gene: TRBV10-3
J gene: TRBJ1-1
D gene: -
CDR3 protein: CAISGQNTEAFF

V gene: TRBV5-1
J gene: TRBJ1-1
D gene: -
CDR3 protein: CASSPIRTGNTEAFF

V gene: TRBV6-1
J gene: TRBJ1-1
D gene: TRBD1
CDR3 protein: CASSDQGDTEAFF

V gene: TRBV16
J gene: TRBJ2-6
D gene: -
CDR3 protein: CASSVAPGSASGANVLTF

V gene: TRBV6-6
J gene: TRBJ2-5
D gene: -
CDR3 protein: CASSRQETQYF

V gene: TRBV5-1
J gene: TRBJ2-7
D gene: -
CDR3 protein: CASSPGGQAIAYEQYF

V gene: TRBV30
J gene: TRBJ1-6
D gene: TRBD1
CDR3 protein: CALSRTGDNSPLHF

V gene: TRBV19
J gene: TRBJ2-3
D gene: -
CDR3 protein: CASSRDSTDTQYF

V gene: TRBV7-9
J gene: TRBJ2-7
D gene: -
CDR3 protein: CASSLSETGPYEQYF

V gene: TRBV5-1
J gene: TRBJ2-3
D gene: -
CDR3 protein: CASSLIGRAGRDTQYF

V gene: TRBV19
J gene: TRBJ2-3
D gene: TRBD2
CDR3 protein: CASSASGIEDTQYF

V gene: TRBV11-2
J gene: TRBJ1-5
D gene: TRBD1
CDR3 protein: CASSPGTGNQPQHF

V gene: TRBV29-1
J gene: TRBJ1-2
D gene: -
CDR3 protein: CSVEDPPGDHGYTF

V gene: TRBV6-5
J gene: TRBJ1-1
D gene: TRBD1
CDR3 protein: CASSSGTANTEAFF

V gene: TRBV7-2
J gene: TRBJ2-7
D gene: -
CDR3 protein: CASSLGAAAGSYEQYF

V gene: TRBV7-9
J gene: TRBJ2-4
D gene: TRBD2
CDR3 protein: CASSLVRTSGLAKNIQYF

V gene: TRBV18
J gene: TRBJ2-3
D gene: TRBD2
CDR3 protein: CASSPPGLAGGGDTQYF

V gene: TRBV19
J gene: TRBJ1-4
D gene: -
CDR3 protein: CASSGRSKLFF

V gene: TRBV12-1
J gene: TRBJ2-4
D gene: -
CDR3 protein: CASSFFLRGDAKNIQYF

V gene: TRBV6-1
J gene: TRBJ1-1
D gene: -
CDR3 protein: CASSELIQGPGKDFF

V gene: TRBV9
J gene: TRBJ1-2
D gene: -
CDR3 protein: CASSVSGGLYGYTF

V gene: TRBV2
J gene: TRBJ2-2
D gene: -
CDR3 protein: CASSVRQGRDTGELFF

V gene: TRBV5-1
J gene: TRBJ1-4
D gene: TRBD1
CDR3 protein: CASSRGQGNEKLFF

V gene: TRBV19
J gene: TRBJ2-1
D gene: -
CDR3 protein: CASSIGWDRGSGSRDNEQFF

V gene: TRBV7-2
J gene: TRBJ2-2
D gene: TRBD2
CDR3 protein: CASSSRGRAGTGELFF

V gene: TRBV15
J gene: TRBJ2-7
D gene: TRBD1
CDR3 protein: CATSRTEDRDRGEQYF

V gene: TRBV5-5
J gene: TRBJ2-7
D gene: TRBD1
CDR3 protein: CASSLARQGLQQYF

V gene: TRBV4-1
J gene: TRBJ1-3
D gene: -
CDR3 protein: CASSQDDRSSSGNTIYF

V gene: TRBV5-4
J gene: TRBJ1-2
D gene: -
CDR3 protein: CASSHGGLFDYGYTF

V gene: TRBV30
J gene: TRBJ1-3
D gene: -
CDR3 protein: CAWDLSGNTIYF

V gene: TRBV11-2
J gene: TRBJ2-3
D gene: TRBD2
CDR3 protein: CASSFGREREDTQYF